These T cell receptor beta chains were read from a single sample in a study of T cells after yellow fever vaccination. A single record per CDR3 protein comes from TCRdb applying MiXCR to the 5' RACE reads. The sample shows some 500,000 distinct CDR3 sequences, roughly 12% of them seen only once. Sequencing used PBMCs, obtained on the day of the yellow fever booster vaccination. The receptors shown here come from a man younger than 45 who received the YFV17D yellow fever vaccine. The CDR3 runs from the conserved cysteine through the conserved F or W. D genes are given only for firm matches. Only part of the rows carry a size: once, few, many, or a class if the clone is expanded.

j_call v_call cdr3_length clone_size d_call cdr3_nt cdr3_aa
TRBJ2-1 TRBV24-1 16 few NA TGTGCCACCAGTGACCGACAGGCGAGCTCCTACAATGAGCAGTTCTTC CATSDRQASSYNEQFF
TRBJ2-1 TRBV5-6 15 NA NA TGTGCCAGCAGCTTGGTTGAAGCGGACTACAATGAGCAGTTCTTC CASSLVEADYNEQFF
TRBJ2-5 TRBV7-8 16 few TRBD2 TGTGCCAGCAGCCCAGCGGGACTAGCGGTCGCGGGAACGCAGTACTTC CASSPAGLAVAGTQYF
TRBJ1-5 TRBV6-5 11 NA NA TGTGCCAGCGGTGGAAATCAGCCCCAGCATTTT CASGGNQPQHF
TRBJ2-1 TRBV5-4 14 many NA TGTGCCAGCAGCTTGGTCCGGACGCCCAATGAGCAGTTCTTC CASSLVRTPNEQFF
TRBJ2-3 TRBV9 16 NA NA TGTGCCAGCAGCGTAGGGGGGACGAGGGTGGCAGATACGCAGTATTTT CASSVGGTRVADTQYF
TRBJ2-7 TRBV19 16 NA TRBD2 TGTGCCAGTAGTCCCGACTCTAGCGGGAGTCTCTACGAGCAGTACTTC CASSPDSSGSLYEQYF
TRBJ2-5 TRBV5-4 15 few NA TGTGCCAGCAGCTTGCAATCGGGGTATGCAGAGACCCAGTACTTC CASSLQSGYAETQYF
TRBJ2-1 TRBV4-3 16 NA TRBD2 TGCGCCAGCAGCCAACGGACTAGCGGGAGTCTGGACGAGCAGTTCTTC CASSQRTSGSLDEQFF
TRBJ2-1 TRBV5-5 16 NA TRBD2 TGTGCCAGCAGTGATAGCGGGAGGGCCTCCTACAATGAGCAGTTCTTC CASSDSGRASYNEQFF
TRBJ2-3 TRBV11-3 16 NA TRBD1 TGTGCCAGCAGCGAGGGACAGGGGGCTCGCACAGATACGCAGTATTTT CASSEGQGARTDTQYF
TRBJ1-1 TRBV28 13 many NA TGTGCCAGCAGTTTAATGGGGGGGACTGAAGCTTTCTTT CASSLMGGTEAFF
TRBJ2-7 TRBV28 12 few NA TGTGCCAGCAGTGTTGGACGATACGAGCAGTACTTC CASSVGRYEQYF
TRBJ2-7 TRBV19 15 few NA TGTGCCAGTAGTGCCCAACCGGGACCCACCTACGAGCAGTACTTC CASSAQPGPTYEQYF
TRBJ2-5 TRBV5-1 16 NA NA TGCGCCAGCAGCGACCTCTGGCAGGGTGGAGGGGAGACCCAGTACTTC CASSDLWQGGGETQYF
TRBJ1-1 TRBV7-9 15 few NA TGTGCCAGCAGCTTAGGGCCGGGGCAAAGCCTGTGGGCTTTCTTT CASSLGPGQSLWAFF